The clone carrying this TCR beta chain was counted a single time. What it recognizes is unknown. V lost 1 base, J lost 4 bases, and 9 bases stayed unmatched. Germline V gene sequence: CDR1 GTSNPN, CDR2 SVGIG (reference sequence). The CDR3 runs 16 residues. Libraries were prepared by immunoSEQ multiplex PCR; TCRdb keeps only in-frame clonotypes and omits some of them. The top ten clones hold over 1.5% of a sample with around 220,000 clones, approximately 94% of them seen once. The data stem from a study of T cell responses to AZD1222 COVID-19 vaccine. Study results and limitations: Repertoires were obtained only post-peak T cell response. The donor group comprised mostly white British people and more females; the analysis possibly underestimated clonal diversity.

This receptor was identified in an adult who received the MenACWY meningococcal vaccine as a control. The specimen comprised peripheral blood, sampled 28 days after the second dose of the MenACWY control vaccine. This rearrangement joins TRBV30 to TRBJ1-1; 10 bases map to TRBD1. CDR3 sequence (DNA): TGTGCCTGGAGTGGCCGGGACAGGGGTAAGGGCACTGAAGCTTTCTTT. It is translated as CAWSGRDRGKGTEAFF.